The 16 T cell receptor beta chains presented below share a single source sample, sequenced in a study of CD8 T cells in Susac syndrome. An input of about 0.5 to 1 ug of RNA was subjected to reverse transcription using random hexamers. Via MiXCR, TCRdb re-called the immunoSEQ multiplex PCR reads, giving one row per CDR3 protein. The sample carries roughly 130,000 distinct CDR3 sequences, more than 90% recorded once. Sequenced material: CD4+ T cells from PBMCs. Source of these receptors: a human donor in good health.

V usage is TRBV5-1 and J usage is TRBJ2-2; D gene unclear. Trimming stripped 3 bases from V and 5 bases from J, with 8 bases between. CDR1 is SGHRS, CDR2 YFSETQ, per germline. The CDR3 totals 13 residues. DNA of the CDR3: TGCGCCAGCAGCTATGGCGTTACCGGGGAGCTGTTTTTT. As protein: CASSYGVTGELFF.

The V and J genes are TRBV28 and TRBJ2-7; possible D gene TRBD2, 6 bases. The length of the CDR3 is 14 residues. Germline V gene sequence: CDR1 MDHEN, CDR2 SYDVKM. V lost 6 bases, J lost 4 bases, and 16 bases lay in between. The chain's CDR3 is CASSPGTELYEQYF. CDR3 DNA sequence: TGTGCCAGCAGCCCAGGGACTGAACTATACGAGCAGTACTTC. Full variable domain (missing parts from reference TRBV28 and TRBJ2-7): DVKVTQSSRYLVKRTGEKVFLECVQDMDHENMFWYRQDPGLGLRLIYFSYDVKMKEKGDIPEGYSVSREKKERFSLILESASTNQTSMYLCASSPGTELYEQYFGPGTRLTVT.

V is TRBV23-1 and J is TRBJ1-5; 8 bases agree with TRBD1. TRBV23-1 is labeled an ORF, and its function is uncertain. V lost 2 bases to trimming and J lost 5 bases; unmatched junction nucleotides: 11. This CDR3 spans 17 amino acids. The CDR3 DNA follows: TGCGCCAGCAGTCAACCCCCCGCCCAGGGGGCTGATCAGCCCCAGCATTTT. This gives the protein CASSQPPAQGADQPQHF.

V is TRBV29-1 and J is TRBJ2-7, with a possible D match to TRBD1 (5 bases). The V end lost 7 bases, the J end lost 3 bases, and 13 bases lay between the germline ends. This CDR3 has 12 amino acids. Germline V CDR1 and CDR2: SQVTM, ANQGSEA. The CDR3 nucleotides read TGCAGCGCCCTGGGGCAGGGCTACGAGCAGTACTTC. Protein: CSALGQGYEQYF.

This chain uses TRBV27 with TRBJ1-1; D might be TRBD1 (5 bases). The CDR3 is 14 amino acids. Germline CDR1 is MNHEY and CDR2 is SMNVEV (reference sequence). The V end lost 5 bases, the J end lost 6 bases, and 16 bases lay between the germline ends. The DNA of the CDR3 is TGTGCCAGCAGTACTCACCTCAGGGAACCTGAAGCTTTCTTT. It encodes CASSTHLREPEAFF.

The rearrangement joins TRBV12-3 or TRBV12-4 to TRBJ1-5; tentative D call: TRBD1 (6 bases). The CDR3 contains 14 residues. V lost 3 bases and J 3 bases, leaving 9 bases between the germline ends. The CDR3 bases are TGTGCCAGCAGTTTTGGACAGCCCAATCAGCCCCAGCATTTT. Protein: CASSFGQPNQPQHF.

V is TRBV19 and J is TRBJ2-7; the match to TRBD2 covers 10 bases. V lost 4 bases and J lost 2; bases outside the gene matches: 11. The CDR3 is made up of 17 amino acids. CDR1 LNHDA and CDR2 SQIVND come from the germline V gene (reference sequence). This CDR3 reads CASSSRTGTSDTYEQYF. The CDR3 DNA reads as TGTGCCAGTAGTAGCAGAACCGGGACTAGCGATACCTACGAGCAGTACTTC.

The CDR3 DNA is TGTGCCAGCAGACCTGGGACAGATACGCAGTATTTT. Amino acid sequence: CASRPGTDTQYF. V usage is TRBV12-3 or TRBV12-4 and J usage is TRBJ2-3; D ambiguous. V lost 6 bases, J lost 3 bases, and 7 bases lay in between. This CDR3 spans 12 amino acids.

For the CDR3, the DNA is TGCGCCAGCAAGGAGGACGGATCCTACGAGCAGTACTTC. Translating it yields CASKEDGSYEQYF. V gene TRBV5-1 combines with J gene TRBJ2-7, with D possibly TRBD2 on 5 matching bases. CDR1 is SGHRS and CDR2 is YFSETQ in the germline V gene. CDR3 length: 13 residues. Deletions cut 6 bases from V and 1 base from J, with 11 bases between.

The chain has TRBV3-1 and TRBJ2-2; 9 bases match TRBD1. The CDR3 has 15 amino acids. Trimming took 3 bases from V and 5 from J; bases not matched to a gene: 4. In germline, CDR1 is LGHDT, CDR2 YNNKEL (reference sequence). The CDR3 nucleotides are TGTGCCAGCAGCCAGGGGACAGGGCGAACCGGGGAGCTGTTTTTT. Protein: CASSQGTGRTGELFF.

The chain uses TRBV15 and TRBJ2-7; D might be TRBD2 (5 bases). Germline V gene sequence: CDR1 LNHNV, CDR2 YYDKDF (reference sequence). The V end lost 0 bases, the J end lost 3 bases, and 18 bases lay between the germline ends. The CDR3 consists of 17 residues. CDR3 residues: CATSRDPLGSGSYEQYF. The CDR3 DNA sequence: TGTGCCACCAGCAGAGACCCCCTAGGGAGTGGGAGCTACGAGCAGTACTTC. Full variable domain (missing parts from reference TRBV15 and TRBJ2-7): DAMVIQNPRYQVTQFGKPVTLSCSQTLNHNVMYWYQQKSSQAPKLLFHYYDKDFNNEADTPDNFQSRRPNTSFCFLDIRSPGLGDTAMYLCATSRDPLGSGSYEQYFGPGTRLTVT.

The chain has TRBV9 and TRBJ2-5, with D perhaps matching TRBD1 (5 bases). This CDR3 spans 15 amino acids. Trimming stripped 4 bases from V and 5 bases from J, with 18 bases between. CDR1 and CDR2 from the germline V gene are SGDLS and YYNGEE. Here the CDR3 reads CASSKQEGPRETQYF. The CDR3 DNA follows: TGTGCCAGCAGCAAACAGGAAGGCCCTAGGGAGACCCAGTACTTC.

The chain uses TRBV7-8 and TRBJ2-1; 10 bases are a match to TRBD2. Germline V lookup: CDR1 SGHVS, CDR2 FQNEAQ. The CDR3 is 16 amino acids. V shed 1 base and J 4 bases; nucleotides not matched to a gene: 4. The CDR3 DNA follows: TGTGCCAGCAGCTTAGGACTAGCGGGCTTATACAATGAGCAGTTCTTC. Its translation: CASSLGLAGLYNEQFF.

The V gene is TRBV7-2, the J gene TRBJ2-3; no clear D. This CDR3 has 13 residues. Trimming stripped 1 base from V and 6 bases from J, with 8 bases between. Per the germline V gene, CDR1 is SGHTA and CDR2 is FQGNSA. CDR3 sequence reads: CASSLERSDTQYF. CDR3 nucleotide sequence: TGTGCCAGCAGCTTAGAAAGGTCCGATACGCAGTATTTT.

CDR3 sequence (DNA): TGCGCCAGCAGCCAAGATCTGCTCTACGAGCAGTACTTC. It specifies CASSQDLLYEQYF. This sequence joins TRBV4-1 and TRBJ2-7; D ambiguous. The CDR3 is 13 amino acids. Germline V gives CDR1 MGHRA, CDR2 YSYEKL. The germline V and J ends were trimmed by 0 bases and 3 bases, with 6 bases remaining between them.

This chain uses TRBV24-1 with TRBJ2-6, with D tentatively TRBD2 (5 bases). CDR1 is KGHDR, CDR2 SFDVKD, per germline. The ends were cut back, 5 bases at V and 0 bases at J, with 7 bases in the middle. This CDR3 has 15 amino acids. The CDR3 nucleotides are TGTGCCACCAGTGTCGGGATCTCTGGGGCCAACGTCCTGACTTTC. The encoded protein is CATSVGISGANVLTF.